The 10 T cell receptor beta chains below all came from one sample that was sequenced in a study of read filtering for tumor transcriptome and immune sequencing. From 350 to 500 ng of RNA, a library with molecular barcoded alpha/delta and beta/gamma adaptors was made. TCRdb reanalysed the reads using MiXCR and keeps one entry per CDR3 protein. The profile shows approximately 58,000 distinct CDR3 sequences, approximately 13% of them singletons. What was sequenced was a population of CD138-negative cells sorted from bone marrow. Receptors were obtained from a donor at least 40 years old with multiple myeloma.

Ten or more counts support this clonotype. DNA for the CDR3: TGTGCCAGTAGGACAGAATTTAGCAATCAGCCCCAGCATTTT. This sequence encodes CASRTEFSNQPQHF. The chain has TRBV12-3 or TRBV12-4 and TRBJ1-5; tentatively, D is TRBD1 (6 bases). V lost 9 bases, J lost 0 bases, and 12 bases lay in between. The CDR3 sequence is 14 residues long.

In this sample, this clonotype turned up many times. The chain employs TRBV27 and TRBJ2-1, with 7 nucleotides matching TRBD1. Trimming removed 6 bases from V and 7 bases from J; junction bases left unmatched: 6. Germline lookup yields CDR1 MNHEY and CDR2 SMNVEV (reference sequence). The CDR3 consists of 13 residues. CDR3 sequence (DNA): TGTGCCAGCAGGGACAGGCTAGGGAATGAGCAGTTCTTC. It codes for CASRDRLGNEQFF.

This clonotype is medium-sized within its sample. The rearrangement links TRBV7-9 to TRBJ2-3; D gene unclear. The CDR3 consists of 14 residues. Germline V gene data show CDR1 as SEHNR and CDR2 as FQNEAQ (reference sequence). The germline V and J ends were trimmed by 3 bases and 6 bases, with 13 bases remaining between them. DNA of the CDR3: TGTGCCAGCAGCTTGCCTTACATCGGGGATACGCAGTATTTT. Residues: CASSLPYIGDTQYF.

This clonotype has at least ten counts. This chain links TRBV5-4 with TRBJ1-1; 9 bases agree with TRBD1. The CDR3 spans 13 residues. V was clipped by 4 bases and J by 5 bases; unmatched bases: 3. Germline V gene sequence: CDR1 SGHNT, CDR2 YYREEE (reference sequence). The CDR3 loop is CASSGQGKTEAFF. DNA of the CDR3: TGTGCCAGCAGCGGACAGGGGAAGACTGAAGCTTTCTTT.

There are many counts of this clonotype. A read error may account for a junction end that differs from germline. The chain links TRBV7-7 to TRBJ2-5, with 9 bases identical to TRBD1. Germline-derived CDR1 and CDR2 are SSHAT and FNYEAQ (reference sequence). The CDR3 contains 13 residues. The DNA of the CDR3 is TGTGCTAGCAGCTATACAGGGGGCGAGACCCAGTACTTC. It is translated as CASSYTGGETQYF.

This clonotype was detected ten times or more. This sequence joins TRBV10-1 and TRBJ1-1; 11 positions agree with TRBD1. V lost 6 bases to trimming and J lost 4 bases; unmatched junction nucleotides: 1. Germline V gene data show CDR1 as WNHNN and CDR2 as SYGVQD (reference sequence). The CDR3 runs 13 residues. The CDR3 nucleotides are TGCGCCAGCAGCGGGACAGGGGGCACTGAAGCTTTCTTT. Protein product: CASSGTGGTEAFF.

V and J are TRBV28 and TRBJ2-5; TRBD1 matches 9 bases. CDR3 length equals 14 residues. Unmatched junction bases numbered 4, after V lost 4 bases and J lost 4 bases. The germline gives CDR1 MDHEN, CDR2 SYDVKM. As DNA, the CDR3 is TGTGCCAGCAGTTCCCCGGGACAGGGAGAGACCCAGTACTTC. Translation: CASSSPGQGETQYF.

The CDR3 region is CASSYSGAPVYF. Written as DNA, the CDR3 is TGTGCCAGCAGTTACTCGGGCGCCCCGGTGTACTTC. The rearrangement links TRBV6-2 or TRBV6-3 to TRBJ2-5; D gene uncertain. V was shortened by 0 bases and J by 13 bases, with 12 bases between the two germline ends. Germline V gene lookup returns CDR1 MNHEY and CDR2 SVGEGT. CDR3 size: 12 residues.

This clonotype showed up many times. The J gene is TRBJ1-5, the V gene TRBV5-1; D may be TRBD1 (5 bases). The length of the CDR3 is 14 residues. Deletions cut 2 bases from V and 5 bases from J, with 11 bases between. CDR1 and CDR2 (germline): SGHRS, YFSETQ. The CDR3 region has the DNA TGCGCCAGCAGCTTATCAGGGTTGGATCAGCCCCAGCATTTT. It encodes CASSLSGLDQPQHF.

Regarding this clonotype: A much larger clone is a single base away; this may be a read error. The CDR3 is CASSLEGFGNTF. CDR3 coding DNA: TGTGCCAGCAGTTTAGAAGGGTTTGGCAACACCTTC. V usage is TRBV12-3 or TRBV12-4 and J usage is TRBJ1-2, with D unclear. The CDR3 consists of 12 residues.